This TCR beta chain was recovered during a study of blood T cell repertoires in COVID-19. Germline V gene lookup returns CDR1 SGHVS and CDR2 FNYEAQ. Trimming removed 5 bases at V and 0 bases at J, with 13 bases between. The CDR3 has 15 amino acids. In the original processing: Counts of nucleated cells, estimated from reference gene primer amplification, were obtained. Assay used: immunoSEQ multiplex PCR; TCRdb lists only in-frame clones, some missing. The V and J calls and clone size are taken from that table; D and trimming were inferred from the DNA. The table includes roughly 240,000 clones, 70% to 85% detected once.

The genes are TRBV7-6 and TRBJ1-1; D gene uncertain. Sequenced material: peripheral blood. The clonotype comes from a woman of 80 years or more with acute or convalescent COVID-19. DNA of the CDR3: TGTGCCAGCAGCCCCGACATAGGTCTGAACACTGAAGCTTTCTTT. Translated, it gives CASSPDIGLNTEAFF.